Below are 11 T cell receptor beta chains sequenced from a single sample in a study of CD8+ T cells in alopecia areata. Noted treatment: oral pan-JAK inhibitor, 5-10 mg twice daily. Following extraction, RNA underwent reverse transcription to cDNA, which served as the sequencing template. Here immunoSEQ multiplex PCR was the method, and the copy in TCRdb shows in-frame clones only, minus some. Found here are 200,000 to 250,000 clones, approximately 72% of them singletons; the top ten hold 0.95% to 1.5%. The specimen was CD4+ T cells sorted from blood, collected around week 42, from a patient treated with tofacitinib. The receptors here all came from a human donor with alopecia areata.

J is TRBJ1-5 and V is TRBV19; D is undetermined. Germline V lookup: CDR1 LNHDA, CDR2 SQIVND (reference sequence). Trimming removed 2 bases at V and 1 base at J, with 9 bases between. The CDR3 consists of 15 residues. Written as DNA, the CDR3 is TGTGCCAGTAGTATACATATTACCAGCAATCAGCCCCAGCATTTT. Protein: CASSIHITSNQPQHF.

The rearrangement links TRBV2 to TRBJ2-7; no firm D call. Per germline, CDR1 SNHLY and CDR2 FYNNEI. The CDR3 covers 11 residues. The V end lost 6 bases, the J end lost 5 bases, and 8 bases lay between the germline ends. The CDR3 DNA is TGTGCCAGCAGGGTTGCGGACGAGCAGTACTTC. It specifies CASRVADEQYF.

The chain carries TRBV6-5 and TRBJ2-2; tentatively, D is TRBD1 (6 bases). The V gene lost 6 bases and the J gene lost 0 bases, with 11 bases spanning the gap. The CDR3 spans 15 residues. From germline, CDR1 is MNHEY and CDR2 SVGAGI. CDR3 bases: TGTGCCAGCAGCCACAGGGCTACGAACACCGGGGAGCTGTTTTTT. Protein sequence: CASSHRATNTGELFF.

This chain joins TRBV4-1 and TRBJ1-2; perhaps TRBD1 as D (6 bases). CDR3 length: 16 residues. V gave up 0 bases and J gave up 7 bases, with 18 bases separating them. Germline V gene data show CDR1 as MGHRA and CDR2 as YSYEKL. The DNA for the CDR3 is TGCGCCAGCAGCCAAGACGACAGGCTAGAATATGGTGGCTACACCTTC. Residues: CASSQDDRLEYGGYTF.

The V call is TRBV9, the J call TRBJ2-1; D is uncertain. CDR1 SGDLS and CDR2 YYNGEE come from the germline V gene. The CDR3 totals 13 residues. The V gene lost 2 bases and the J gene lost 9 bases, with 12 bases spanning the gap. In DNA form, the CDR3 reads TGTGCCAGCAGCGTCGAGCCCGCGAGTGAGCAGTTCTTC. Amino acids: CASSVEPASEQFF.

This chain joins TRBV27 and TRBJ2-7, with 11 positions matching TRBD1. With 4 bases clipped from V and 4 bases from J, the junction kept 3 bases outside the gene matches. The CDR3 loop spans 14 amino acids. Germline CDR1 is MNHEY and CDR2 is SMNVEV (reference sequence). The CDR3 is CASSSDRGQYEQYF. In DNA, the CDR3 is TGTGCCAGCAGTTCGGACAGGGGGCAGTACGAGCAGTACTTC.

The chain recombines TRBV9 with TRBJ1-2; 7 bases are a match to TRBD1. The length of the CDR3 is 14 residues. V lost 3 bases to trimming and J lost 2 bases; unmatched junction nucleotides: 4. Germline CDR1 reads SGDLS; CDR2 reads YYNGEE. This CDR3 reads CASSALTGNYGYTF. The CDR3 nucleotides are TGTGCCAGCAGCGCCCTGACAGGGAACTATGGCTACACCTTC.

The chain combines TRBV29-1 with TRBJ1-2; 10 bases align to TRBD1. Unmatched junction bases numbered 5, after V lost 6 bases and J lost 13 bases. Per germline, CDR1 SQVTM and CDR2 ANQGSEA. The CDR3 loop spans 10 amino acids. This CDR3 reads CSVGQGVSTF. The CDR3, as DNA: TGCAGCGTCGGACAGGGGGTCAGCACCTTC.

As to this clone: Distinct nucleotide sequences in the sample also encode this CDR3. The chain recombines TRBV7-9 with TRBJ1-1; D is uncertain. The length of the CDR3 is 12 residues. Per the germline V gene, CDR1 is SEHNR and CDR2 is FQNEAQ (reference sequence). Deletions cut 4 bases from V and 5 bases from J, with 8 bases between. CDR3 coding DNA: TGTGCCAGCAGCTCCAGGAATACTGAAGCTTTCTTT. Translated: CASSSRNTEAFF.

CDR3 in DNA: TGTGCCAGCAGCTTAGGGACAGGAACCCAAGAGACCCAGTACTTC. Amino acids: CASSLGTGTQETQYF. The chain couples TRBV7-6 to TRBJ2-5; 7 bases match TRBD1. This CDR3 is built from 15 residues. V lost 1 base to trimming and J lost 1 base; unmatched junction nucleotides: 3. Germline V gene sequence: CDR1 SGHVS, CDR2 FNYEAQ.

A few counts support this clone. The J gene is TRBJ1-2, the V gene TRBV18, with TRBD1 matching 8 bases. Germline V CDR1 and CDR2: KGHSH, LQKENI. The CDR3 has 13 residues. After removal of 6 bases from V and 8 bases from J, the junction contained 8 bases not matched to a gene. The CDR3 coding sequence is TGTGCCAGCTCGTCGACAGGGGAGAGGGGCTACACCTTC. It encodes CASSSTGERGYTF.